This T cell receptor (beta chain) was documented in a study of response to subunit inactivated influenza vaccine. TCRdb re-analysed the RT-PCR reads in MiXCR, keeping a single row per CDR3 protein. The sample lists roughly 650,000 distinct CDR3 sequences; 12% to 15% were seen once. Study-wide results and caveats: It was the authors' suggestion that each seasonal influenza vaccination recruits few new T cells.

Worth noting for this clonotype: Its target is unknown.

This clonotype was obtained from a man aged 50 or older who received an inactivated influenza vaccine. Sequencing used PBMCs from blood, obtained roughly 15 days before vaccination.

CDR3 coding DNA: TGCAGCGTTGAGGGGGGAGACTACGAGCAGTACTTC. Translation: CSVEGGDYEQYF. The J gene is TRBJ2-7, the V gene TRBV29-1; possibly TRBD2 for D (6 bases). Germline V gene sequence: CDR1 SQVTM, CDR2 ANQGSEA. Trimming took 3 bases from V and 3 from J, leaving 9 bases between them. This CDR3 contains 12 residues.